This is a list of T cell receptor beta chains from one sample in a study of shared clonotypes between healthy human individuals. Sequenced by immunoSEQ multiplex PCR; TCRdb stores in-frame clones only, minus some. Of some 2,500,000 clones in the sample, more than 85% were seen once. The sequencing input was naive CD4+ T cells from PBMCs. These receptor sequences come from a man aged 18 to 30 in good health. Some clones in this sample may be carry-over from other donors' samples. Each CDR3 is given with its conserved first and last residue. A D gene is named only where the DNA matches it firmly. Only some rows state a clone size, as once, few, many or a class for expanded clones.

abundance	v_gene	j_gene	d_gene	CDR3aa	CDR3nt
NA	TRBV5-1	TRBJ2-7	TRBD1	CASSFAGGDTYEQYF	TGCGCCAGCAGCTTTGCAGGGGGCGACACCTACGAGCAGTACTTC
NA	TRBV28	TRBJ2-7	TRBD2	CASSLGLAGAYEQYF	TGTGCCAGCAGTTTGGGGCTAGCGGGAGCCTACGAGCAGTACTTC
NA	TRBV10-2	TRBJ2-7	NA	CASSDRGDEQYF	TGCGCCAGCAGTGACAGAGGCGACGAGCAGTACTTC
NA	TRBV7-2	TRBJ2-7	NA	CASSFASGPKTYEQYF	TGTGCCAGCAGTTTTGCCTCGGGGCCGAAAACCTACGAGCAGTACTTC
NA	TRBV28	TRBJ1-5	NA	CASRPLFGTISNQPQHF	TGTGCCAGCAGACCCCTCTTTGGGACCATTAGCAATCAGCCCCAGCATTTT
once	TRBV5-4	TRBJ2-2	NA	CASSFNGVANTGELFF	TGTGCCAGCAGCTTTAACGGGGTTGCGAACACCGGGGAGCTGTTTTTT
NA	TRBV18	TRBJ2-7	TRBD1	CASSPGTGTYEQYF	TGTGCCAGCTCACCAGGGACAGGAACCTACGAGCAGTACTTC
once	TRBV28	TRBJ2-7	NA	CASKGRAASYEQYF	TGTGCCAGCAAGGGAAGGGCAGCGAGCTACGAGCAGTACTTC
NA	TRBV19	TRBJ1-2	NA	CASSITTGNYGYTF	TGTGCCAGTAGTATCACAACAGGGAACTATGGCTACACCTTC
NA	TRBV29-1	TRBJ2-7	NA	CSVGSYEQYF	TGCAGCGTAGGGAGTTACGAGCAGTACTTC
NA	TRBV5-6	TRBJ1-2	NA	CASSSTRNYGYTF	TGTGCCAGCAGTTCGACTCGAAACTATGGCTACACCTTC
once	TRBV29-1	TRBJ2-3	NA	CSVEVQVAVTQYF	TGCAGCGTTGAAGTTCAAGTCGCAGTTACGCAGTATTTT
NA	TRBV7-9	TRBJ1-2	NA	CASSLLWDYGYTF	TGTGCCAGCAGCTTATTATGGGACTATGGCTACACCTTC
once	TRBV5-1	TRBJ1-1	NA	CASSLAMDRNTEAFF	TGCGCCAGCAGCTTGGCGATGGACCGGAACACTGAAGCTTTCTTT
NA	TRBV5-1	TRBJ2-7	NA	CASSPGSSYEQYF	TGCGCCAGCAGCCCCGGGAGCTCCTACGAGCAGTACTTC
NA	TRBV28	TRBJ2-5	NA	CASSSSVRQETQYF	TGTGCCAGCAGTTCCTCCGTTAGACAAGAGACCCAGTACTTC
NA	TRBV5-1	TRBJ1-4	NA	CASSLEEANEKLFF	TGCGCCAGCAGCTTGGAAGAAGCTAATGAAAAACTGTTTTTT
NA	TRBV27	TRBJ2-2	NA	CASSHRFWANTGELFF	TGTGCCAGCAGTCATAGGTTCTGGGCGAACACCGGGGAGCTGTTTTTT
NA	TRBV18	TRBJ1-5	TRBD1	CASSGGQKSQPQHF	TGTGCCAGCTCGGGGGGACAGAAAAGTCAGCCCCAGCATTTT
NA	TRBV5-1	TRBJ2-3	NA	CASSLEMGNTDTQYF	TGCGCCAGCAGCTTGGAGATGGGGAACACAGATACGCAGTATTTT
NA	TRBV4-1	TRBJ2-5	NA	CASSQDWGGETQYF	TGCGCCAGCAGCCAAGATTGGGGCGGGGAGACCCAGTACTTC
NA	TRBV5-1	TRBJ2-3	NA	CASSATKGTPTDTQYF	TGCGCCAGCAGCGCAACCAAAGGGACCCCCACAGATACGCAGTATTTT
NA	TRBV7-8	TRBJ2-7	TRBD2	CASSTEPSGRAYGEQYF	TGTGCCAGCAGCACCGAACCAAGCGGGAGGGCTTATGGGGAGCAGTACTTC
NA	TRBV6-1	TRBJ2-3	TRBD2	CASNAAGSDTQYF	TGTGCCAGCAACGCAGCGGGGTCAGATACGCAGTATTTT
once	TRBV18	TRBJ2-3	NA	CASSPKGILTGYTDTQYF	TGTGCCAGCTCACCCAAGGGGATTTTAACGGGGTACACAGATACGCAGTATTTT
NA	TRBV6-1	TRBJ2-7	NA	CASAGQSYEQYF	TGTGCCAGCGCGGGACAGTCCTACGAGCAGTACTTC
NA	TRBV27	TRBJ1-6	NA	CASSLLAHSPLHF	TGTGCCAGCAGTTTATTGGCCCATTCACCCCTCCACTTT
NA	TRBV29-1	TRBJ1-3	NA	CSVGASGNTIYF	TGCAGCGTTGGGGCCTCTGGAAACACCATATATTTT
NA	TRBV2	TRBJ1-6	NA	CASSEEGLLGSPLHF	TGTGCCAGCAGTGAAGAGGGGCTGTTGGGTTCACCCCTCCACTTT
NA	TRBV18	TRBJ2-7	TRBD2	CASSPQTSGDEQYF	TGTGCCAGCTCACCTCAGACTAGCGGGGACGAGCAGTACTTC
NA	TRBV11-2	TRBJ2-7	NA	CASSPIWDEQYF	TGTGCCAGCAGCCCCATATGGGACGAGCAGTACTTC
NA	TRBV7-8	TRBJ1-1	NA	CASSLFLNTEAFF	TGTGCCAGCAGCTTATTCCTGAACACTGAAGCTTTCTTT
NA	TRBV15	TRBJ2-3	NA	CATSRVGTDTQYF	TGTGCCACCAGCAGGGTAGGAACAGATACGCAGTATTTT
NA	TRBV5-4	TRBJ2-5	NA	CASSLGKGQRETQYF	TGTGCCAGCAGCTTGGGAAAGGGGCAGCGGGAGACCCAGTACTTC
once	TRBV18	TRBJ2-5	NA	CASSISGQIGETQYF	TGTGCCAGTTCTATCTCCGGGCAAATAGGAGAGACCCAGTACTTC
NA	TRBV11-2	TRBJ2-3	TRBD2	CASSLRLAGHRGADTQYF	TGTGCCAGCAGCCTTCGACTAGCGGGTCATAGAGGCGCAGATACGCAGTATTTT
NA	TRBV20-1	TRBJ1-1	NA	CSAAENTEAFF	TGCAGTGCTGCTGAGAACACTGAAGCTTTCTTT
NA	TRBV4-2	TRBJ1-4	NA	CASSRIGEGKGEKLFF	TGTGCCAGCAGCCGCATAGGGGAGGGTAAAGGGGAAAAACTGTTTTTT
NA	TRBV6-5	TRBJ2-5	TRBD2	CASSYTREGETQYF	TGTGCCAGCAGTTACACGCGGGAGGGAGAGACCCAGTACTTC
NA	TRBV5-5	TRBJ1-2	NA	CASSLRPPSGPNYGYTF	TGTGCCAGCAGCTTACGGCCACCCAGCGGCCCAAACTATGGCTACACCTTC